This paragraph covers one T cell receptor beta chain sequence. The CDR3 totals 13 residues. Germline V gives CDR1 SGHNT, CDR2 YYREEE (reference sequence). The V end was cut by 0 bases, the J end by 5 bases, with 8 bases between. This sample was included in a study of blood T cell repertoires in COVID-19. Study-wide context: Specimens from acute and convalescent COVID-19 originated in the United States, Italy and Spain.

Categorization into cohorts depended on clinical history that participants reported. Among Cohort 3 donors, those recovered had two negative PCRs, clearance, or symptom resolution. In the source study's methods: Nucleated cell counts were estimated from reference gene primer amplification. Sequenced by immunoSEQ multiplex PCR; TCRdb stores in-frame clones only, minus some. V and J calls and clone size are given by that table; D and trimming were obtained from the DNA. In the table there are about 310,000 clones, about 91% of which are singletons. The chain couples TRBV5-4 to TRBJ2-5, with D unclear. The sequence came from a woman younger than 35 who had recovered from COVID-19. Sequences were obtained from PBMCs or T cells enriched from blood (not recorded which). CDR3 protein: CASSLAVRETQYF. Here the CDR3 DNA reads TGTGCCAGCAGCTTGGCCGTGCGGGAGACCCAGTACTTC.